Described below is a single TCR beta chain sequence and its context. What this receptor recognizes is not known. No much larger clone exists at a distance of one base, and base qualities are not known. Sequences DFQATT (CDR1) and SNEGSKA (CDR2) are obtained from the germline V gene (reference sequence). V lost 6 bases and J lost 2 bases; the stretch between them is 5 bases long. From cysteine to phenylalanine, the CDR3 is 10 amino acids long. The entry retains the CDR3 DNA only, 30 bases that are in frame from base 1. Libraries were constructed by 5' RACE. Sequencing took place on an Illumina HiSeq 2500. A second about 7 to 12 cycle PCR used a sample-barcoded 5' primer and a J-beta primer mix. A unique molecular identifier was introduced onto each TCR beta cDNA molecule by a template-switch 5' adaptor carrying 12 random nucleotides. Each sample yielded at least 3 million CDR3-containing paired-end reads. First-strand cDNA synthesis was performed from all RNA using the Mint cDNA synthesis kit, with priming by a TRBC-specific oligonucleotide. Following uracil-DNA glycosylase treatment, all cDNA underwent a first 18-cycle PCR with the universal primers M1SS and BC2_uni_R. The study's own analysis went as follows. For normalization, 1 million high-quality reads, each with a distinct molecular identifier, were randomly selected from each sample. Instead of being binned into consensus sequences, reads with shared molecular identifiers were discarded. MiTCR, set to a Q25 quality threshold and the strictest error-elimination algorithm, was used for CDR3 identification, clonotype clustering and error correction. A nonparametric unseen species model with Euler transformation was used to estimate lower-bound total TCR beta diversity. TCRdb reanalyzed the raw reads on its own, using fastp at Q25 for trimming and MiXCR for clone calling, and kept in-frame beta chains. Rows matching on CDR3 protein sequence are summarized as one entry with the most common DNA and genes. TCRdb, rather than the study authors, made the V and J calls. Here the sample has some 690,000 distinct CDR3 sequences; about 24% occur a single time. The ten most abundant clones make up roughly 22% of the sample.

This entry comes from a study of blood T cells in healthy people across ages (dated by TCRdb to the mid-2010s). Broadly, across the study: In model experiments, template switching captured about one uniquely barcoded TCR beta cDNA molecule for every two T cells. To track age-related changes in TCR beta repertoire diversity, the study relied on deep sequencing normalized with unique cDNA molecular identifiers. Donors were grouped into four age groups: young (average approximately 16 years), middle-aged (around 39), aged (about 60) and long-lived (about 82). Donors of different ages were randomly distributed across sequencing lanes to avoid experimental bias. The study analyzed two additional independent replicas of 1 million unique cDNA reads from the same blood draw for two donors, one aged 18 to 30 and one aged 80 or older. What the study reported, not specific to this receptor: The CMV infection status of donors was not known, potentially confounding age-related changes in expanded clonotypes. As age increased, observed TCR beta diversity per million T cells dropped in a roughly linear way, and a significant reduction was already evident by age roughly 36. The percentage of naive T cells measured by flow cytometry correlated strongly with observed TCR beta diversity. Conclusive comparison of naive and antigen-experienced compartments was prevented by the profiling of bulk unsorted PBMCs. Estimates of total diversity based on one million sequenced T cells were regarded as lower bounds and as underestimates. Compared with the aged group, the long-lived group had more naive CD4+ T cells, fewer expanded clones and increased TCR diversity, a pattern suggesting age selection.

Donors were 39 systemically healthy Caucasian individuals from Russia aged 6 to 90 years. About 9.8 milliliters of peripheral blood were drawn from each donor into EDTA-treated Vacutainer tubes. Ficoll-Paque density-gradient centrifugation was used to isolate PBMCs, with at least 7 million obtained per sample. Trizol reagent was used to extract total RNA from the PBMCs, yielding at least 6 micrograms per sample. For every donor, flow cytometry on a PBMC aliquot measured the percentage of naive CD45RAhigh/CD27high T cells. This sequence originates from a man between 65 and 85 years old in good health. Sample: blood. The sequence joins TRBV20-1 to TRBJ2-7; the D gene lacks a confident call. At the DNA level, the sequence is TGCAGTGCGGGGACCTACGAGCAGTACTTC. Translated, it gives CSAGTYEQYF.